This T cell receptor beta chain was captured in a study of blood T cell repertoires in COVID-19. Profiling relied on immunoSEQ multiplex PCR, and the TCRdb table lists in-frame clones only, not all of them. This sample has over 35,000 clones, with 69% found just once. This CDR3 region has 14 residues. After removal of 0 bases from V and 7 bases from J, the junction contained 7 bases not matched to a gene. Per the germline V gene, CDR1 is SGHDT and CDR2 is YYEEEE. The chain joins TRBV5-6 to TRBJ2-7, with TRBD1 identical over 7 bases. This sequence was found in a man older than 75 with acute or convalescent COVID-19. The sequenced material came from peripheral blood. The CDR3 loop reads CASSLGTGWREQYF. CDR3 sequence (DNA): TGTGCCAGCAGCTTGGGGACAGGATGGCGGGAGCAGTACTTC.